Listed below are T cell receptor beta chains from one sample, sequenced in a study of blood T cell repertoires in COVID-19. Some clones are missing from TCRdb's copy, which holds only in-frame ones; the method was immunoSEQ multiplex PCR. The repertoire has fewer than 200,000 clones, less than 80% of them found once; the top ten carry around 19%. The sample was PBMCs or T cells enriched from blood (not recorded which). These receptors were collected from a woman in her 70s in a cohort exposed to, infected with or recovered from COVID-19 (not recorded which). CDR3s include the opening cysteine and the closing phenylalanine or tryptophan. The order of the fields is clone size, V gene, D gene, J gene, CDR3 protein, CDR3 DNA. The D gene is left open where the match is weak. Only part of the rows carry a size: once, few, many, or a class if the clone is expanded.

.	TRBV28	.	TRBJ2-7	CASTTGYRGEQYF	TGTGCCAGCACGACAGGCTATAGGGGCGAGCAGTACTTC
.	TRBV27	.	TRBJ2-7	CASGLPNSYEQYF	TGTGCCAGCGGTCTCCCTAACTCCTACGAGCAGTACTTC
.	TRBV6-5	TRBD2	TRBJ2-7	CASSYLRGGHEQYF	TGTGCCAGCAGTTACCTGCGGGGGGGGCATGAGCAGTACTTC
.	TRBV9	.	TRBJ2-5	CASSVGRGPETQYF	TGTGCCAGCAGCGTAGGACGCGGCCCCGAGACCCAGTACTTC
.	TRBV2	TRBD1	TRBJ1-2	CASSMGQGSGYTF	TGTGCCAGCAGCATGGGACAGGGAAGCGGCTACACCTTC
many	TRBV9	.	TRBJ2-3	CASSPGVSASTDTQYF	TGTGCCAGCAGCCCAGGGGTTAGCGCAAGCACAGATACGCAGTATTTT
.	TRBV18	.	TRBJ2-1	CASSPGLSHYNEQFF	TGTGCCAGCTCCCCGGGGTTGAGCCACTACAATGAGCAGTTCTTC
once	TRBV24-1	.	TRBJ2-7	CATSRVEQYF	TGTGCCACCAGTCGGGTCGAGCAGTACTTC
.	TRBV7-2	.	TRBJ2-1	CASSLAQSYNEQFF	TGTGCCAGCAGCTTAGCCCAATCCTACAATGAGCAGTTCTTC
.	TRBV11-2	TRBD1	TRBJ2-7	CASSFDRGPYEQYF	TGTGCCAGCAGCTTCGACAGGGGGCCCTACGAGCAGTACTTC
once	TRBV29-1	TRBD1	TRBJ2-5	CSVGWSGGGRETQYF	TGCAGCGTTGGATGGTCAGGGGGTGGGCGGGAGACCCAGTACTTC
few	TRBV7-2	TRBD2	TRBJ2-1	CASSKPPGGAGEEQFF	TGTGCCAGCAGCAAGCCTCCCGGGGGAGCGGGAGAGGAGCAGTTCTTC
.	TRBV5-5	TRBD1	TRBJ2-1	CASSQGQLEISYNEQFF	TGTGCCAGCAGCCAGGGACAGCTCGAGATCTCCTACAATGAGCAGTTCTTC
.	TRBV24-1	.	TRBJ2-3	CATRAGDRPDTQYF	TGTGCCACCAGAGCAGGAGACAGACCTGATACGCAGTATTTT
once	TRBV6-5	.	TRBJ2-1	CASTKASVYNEQFF	TGTGCCAGCACCAAGGCCAGCGTCTACAATGAGCAGTTCTTC
few	TRBV29-1	TRBD2	TRBJ2-7	CSVSGVSSGRPYEQYF	TGCAGCGTGTCAGGGGTTTCTAGCGGGAGACCCTACGAGCAGTACTTC
.	TRBV23-1	TRBD1	TRBJ1-3	CASSQYRGLCTIYF	TGCGCCAGCAGTCAATACAGGGGGCTCTGCACCATATATTTT
.	TRBV11-3	.	TRBJ2-7	CASSLRDYPFYEQYF	TGTGCCAGCAGCTTAAGAGACTATCCCTTCTACGAGCAGTACTTC
once	TRBV11-1	.	TRBJ2-5	CASSGRTVEPGETQYF	TGTGCCAGCAGCGGTAGGACAGTCGAACCGGGAGAGACCCAGTACTTC
.	TRBV2	TRBD1	TRBJ1-4	CASSRTGFNEKLFF	TGTGCCAGCAGCAGGACAGGCTTTAATGAAAAACTGTTTTTT
.	TRBV12-3/TRBV12-4	.	TRBJ2-2	CASSDRYTGELFF	TGTGCCAGCAGTGACAGGTACACCGGGGAGCTGTTTTTT
.	TRBV30	TRBD1	TRBJ1-5	CAWSIGTGGLPQHF	TGTGCCTGGAGTATTGGGACAGGGGGCCTGCCCCAGCATTTT
.	TRBV5-4	.	TRBJ2-3	CASSPERRSDTQYF	TGTGCCAGCAGCCCCGAGCGTCGGTCAGATACGCAGTATTTT
.	TRBV25-1	.	TRBJ1-3	CASSELVDRDRGNTIYF	TGTGCCAGCAGTGAACTCGTAGACCGGGATAGGGGAAACACCATATATTTT